Following are 30 T cell receptor beta chains from one sample sequenced in a study of T cells after yellow fever vaccination. TCRdb independently ran MiXCR on the 5' RACE reads; one entry per CDR3 protein. The table includes a few hundred thousand distinct CDR3 sequences, about 12% detected once. The source material was CD4+ T cells sorted from PBMCs, sampled 15 days after the yellow fever booster vaccination. The receptors derive from a young man who received the YFV17D yellow fever vaccine.

The chain employs TRBV6-5 and TRBJ1-4; TRBD1 matches 11 bases. Germline-derived CDR1 and CDR2 are MNHEY and SVGAGI. The ends lost 4 bases at V and 3 bases at J; junction bases unmatched: 4. This CDR3 region has 16 residues. The CDR3 here is CASSSGQGVSNEKLFF. The CDR3 nucleotides read TGTGCCAGCAGTTCGGGACAGGGGGTATCTAATGAAAAACTGTTTTTT.

The V gene is TRBV7-9, the J gene TRBJ1-2, with 9 positions matching TRBD1. CDR1 is SEHNR and CDR2 is FQNEAQ in the germline V gene (reference sequence). V shed 4 bases, J shed 3 bases, and the junction held 12 bases outside the gene matches. The CDR3 contains 17 residues. The CDR3: CASSYRRDRENDYGYTF. The DNA for the CDR3 is TGTGCCAGCAGCTACCGTCGGGACAGGGAGAACGACTATGGCTACACCTTC. Based on the CDR3 plus reference TRBV7-9 and TRBJ1-2, the full variable domain is DTGVSQNPRHKITKRGQNVTFRCDPISEHNRLYWYRQTLGQGPEFLTYFQNEAQLEKSRLLSDRFSAERPKGSFSTLEIQRTEQGDSAMYLCASSYRRDRENDYGYTFGSGTRLTVV.

The table lists this clonotype with many counts. CDR3 DNA: TGCAGTGCTGTTTCCGGGAATCAGCCCCAGCATTTT. Translated: CSAVSGNQPQHF. The rearrangement joins TRBV20-1 to TRBJ1-5; D ambiguous. The germline V gene has CDR1 DFQATT and CDR2 SNEGSKA (reference sequence). The CDR3 is 12 amino acids. With 5 bases removed from V and 4 bases from J, the gap between germline ends came to 9 bases.

The chain carries TRBV5-4 and TRBJ2-5; the match to TRBD1 covers 8 bases. The CDR3 runs 14 residues. Germline V gene sequence: CDR1 SGHNT, CDR2 YYREEE (reference sequence). Trimming took 0 bases from V and 9 from J; bases not matched to a gene: 7. The CDR3 DNA follows: TGTGCCAGCAGCTTGGCGGGACAGGTTGGGGCCCAGTACTTC. Residues: CASSLAGQVGAQYF.

This clonotype was counted at least ten times. The chain links TRBV7-6 to TRBJ2-5; D remains ambiguous. The germline CDR1 and CDR2 sequences are SGHVS and FNYEAQ. The V end was cut by 0 bases, the J end by 2 bases, with 10 bases between. The CDR3 loop spans 15 amino acids. The CDR3 sequence: CASSLALVSQETQYF. For the CDR3, the DNA is TGTGCCAGCAGCTTAGCGCTGGTCTCACAAGAGACCCAGTACTTC.

This clonotype was counted a few times. An end of the junction differs from the germline gene, which may be a read error. V usage is TRBV30 and J usage is TRBJ2-5; 9 nucleotides agree with TRBD1. Per germline, CDR1 GTSNPN and CDR2 SVGIG (reference sequence). The CDR3 is 12 amino acids. The CDR3 region has the DNA TGTGCCTGGAGTGTATCTGGGGACAGGGTCACGTTC. Encoded protein: CAWSVSGDRVTF.

This rearrangement joins TRBV5-4 to TRBJ2-1; weak D call: TRBD1 (5 bases). V dropped 0 bases and J dropped 6 bases, with 10 bases sitting between them. Germline lookup yields CDR1 SGHNT and CDR2 YYREEE (reference sequence). This CDR3 comprises 14 residues. The CDR3 DNA is TGTGCCAGCAGCTTGGCCAGGGTGGGCAATGAGCAGTTCTTC. Amino acid sequence: CASSLARVGNEQFF.

V is TRBV9 and J is TRBJ2-3; D gene uncertain. The V end was cut by 2 bases, the J end by 4 bases, with 11 bases between. CDR1 and CDR2 from the germline V gene are SGDLS and YYNGEE. The CDR3 consists of 14 residues. In DNA, the CDR3 is TGTGCCAGCAGCGTTAGTTCCTACGCAGATACGCAGTATTTT. Residues: CASSVSSYADTQYF. Full variable domain (missing parts from reference TRBV9 and TRBJ2-3): DSGVTQTPKHLITATGQRVTLRCSPRSGDLSVYWYQQSLDQGLQFLIQYYNGEERAKGNILERFSAQQFPDLHSELNLSSLELGDSALYFCASSVSSYADTQYFGPGTRLTVL.

There are many counts of this clonotype. The rearrangement joins TRBV7-2 to TRBJ2-5, with D possibly called TRBD1 or TRBD2 (5 bases each). The CDR3 has 14 residues. Trimming pared 5 bases from V and 4 bases from J, leaving 14 bases between. CDR1 and CDR2 (germline): SGHTA, FQGNSA. The CDR3 reads CASSKARAGETQYF. The DNA for the CDR3 is TGTGCCAGCAGCAAAGCCAGGGCGGGAGAGACCCAGTACTTC.

V gene TRBV20-1 combines with J gene TRBJ1-5, with D uncertain. Germline V gives CDR1 DFQATT, CDR2 SNEGSKA (reference sequence). V was shortened by 3 bases and J by 7 bases, with 13 bases between the two germline ends. This CDR3 contains 13 residues. The CDR3 region has the DNA TGCAGTGCTAGTAAGAGGGAATGGCAGCCCCAGCATTTT. Amino acids: CSASKREWQPQHF.

This clonotype was detected only a few times. The chain couples TRBV5-1 to TRBJ1-1; D perhaps matches TRBD1 (5 bases). The V end lost 2 bases, the J end lost 0 bases, and 14 bases lay between the germline ends. Germline V gives CDR1 SGHRS, CDR2 YFSETQ. The CDR3 totals 16 residues. The CDR3 loop reads CASSFGGSSMNTEAFF. In DNA form, the CDR3 reads TGCGCCAGCAGCTTCGGGGGGTCGAGTATGAACACTGAAGCTTTCTTT.

This clonotype has just a few counts. This chain uses TRBV7-9 with TRBJ1-2; no definite D call. CDR1 and CDR2 from the germline V gene are SEHNR and FQNEAQ (reference sequence). The CDR3 consists of 14 residues. V lost 5 bases and J lost 4, with 14 bases in between. CDR3 region: CASSPDEPPYGYTF. The CDR3 DNA reads TGTGCCAGCAGCCCTGACGAGCCCCCCTATGGCTACACCTTC.

The V and J genes are TRBV7-2 and TRBJ2-1; TRBD2 might be the D (6 bases). The CDR3 totals 16 residues. Per germline, CDR1 SGHTA and CDR2 FQGNSA. The V end was cut by 5 bases, the J end by 7 bases, with 21 bases between. CDR3 bases: TGTGCCAGCAGCCCCTGGACATCCCGGAGGGTGAATGAGCAGTTCTTC. Translating it yields CASSPWTSRRVNEQFF.

The rearrangement joins TRBV12-3 or TRBV12-4 to TRBJ2-2, with D hard to call. V lost 7 bases to trimming and J lost 4 bases, with 13 bases between them. There are 14 residues in the CDR3. In DNA, the CDR3 is TGTGCCAGCATCCCGGGCCCTATCACCGGGGAGCTGTTTTTT. Encoded protein: CASIPGPITGELFF.

This clonotype has more than one count but fewer than ten. CDR3 in DNA: TGCAGTGCTGCCCCGAGGGACCATGCAACTAATGAAAAACTGTTTTTT. This sequence encodes CSAAPRDHATNEKLFF. The V call is TRBV20-1, the J call TRBJ1-4; the D gene is possibly TRBD1 (5 bases). Germline values: CDR1 DFQATT, CDR2 SNEGSKA (reference sequence). The CDR3 has 16 amino acids. V was trimmed by 5 bases and J by 0 bases, leaving 16 bases between them.

The V gene is TRBV11-2, the J gene TRBJ2-5; the D is unclear. The ends were cut back, 1 base at V and 3 bases at J, with 6 bases in the middle. The CDR3 loop spans 13 amino acids. CDR1 is SGHAT and CDR2 is FQNNGV in the germline V gene. CDR3 protein: CASSLVVEETQYF. The CDR3 nucleotides read TGTGCCAGCAGCTTAGTAGTTGAAGAGACCCAGTACTTC.

The chain uses TRBV19 and TRBJ2-7; D not resolved. This CDR3 is built from 14 residues. V shed 3 bases and J shed 0 bases, with 9 bases lying between them. Per germline, CDR1 LNHDA and CDR2 SQIVND (reference sequence). CDR3 protein: CASSMSYDSYEQYF. CDR3 in DNA: TGTGCCAGTAGTATGAGTTACGACTCCTACGAGCAGTACTTC. The full variable domain, in which reference TRBV19 and TRBJ2-7 provide the parts outside the CDR3, is DGGITQSPKYLFRKEGQNVTLSCEQNLNHDAMYWYRQDPGQGLRLIYYSQIVNDFQKGDIAEGYSVSREKKESFPLTVTSAQKNPTAFYLCASSMSYDSYEQYFGPGTRLTVT.

This clonotype was seen only a few times. The chain joins TRBV12-3 or TRBV12-4 to TRBJ2-3; 8 nucleotides align to TRBD2. J was trimmed by 3 bases and V by 3 bases; bases with no gene match: 11. The CDR3 is 17 amino acids. The CDR3 DNA sequence: TGTGCCAGCAGTTTTAGGTTAGCGGGGCGCGGGACAGATACGCAGTATTTT. It encodes CASSFRLAGRGTDTQYF.

This clonotype appeared a few times. The genes are TRBV18 and TRBJ2-7; D ambiguous. The V end lost 3 bases, the J end lost 3 bases, and 9 bases lay between the germline ends. The CDR3 length is 13 residues. Per germline, CDR1 KGHSH and CDR2 LQKENI. CDR3 in DNA: TGTGCCAGCTCACCGCAGGACGGCTACGAGCAGTACGTC. Amino acids: CASSPQDGYEQYV.

CDR3 coding DNA: TGTGCCATCAGTGAAAGGGGGGCCTACGAGCAGTACGTC. It codes for CAISERGAYEQYV. The V gene is TRBV10-3, the J gene TRBJ2-7; possibly TRBD1 or TRBD2 for D (6 bases each). The CDR3 spans 13 residues. Deletions cut 3 bases from V and 2 bases from J, with 8 bases between. Germline-derived CDR1 and CDR2 are ENHRY and SYGVKD.

The chain joins TRBV12-3 or TRBV12-4 to TRBJ2-7, with D perhaps assigned TRBD1 or TRBD2 (5 bases each). The CDR3 consists of 12 residues. Trimming shortened V by 7 bases and J by 5 bases, and 12 bases separated the two germline ends. The CDR3 DNA is TGTGCCAGCATTCTTGGGGGAGACGAGCAGTACTTC. The encoded protein is CASILGGDEQYF.

This clonotype was found a few times. The genes are TRBV7-2 and TRBJ2-3; 9 bases fit TRBD1. V lost 3 bases, J lost 8 bases, and 6 bases stayed unmatched. The germline V gene encodes CDR1 SGHTA and CDR2 FQGNSA. This CDR3 has 14 residues. This CDR3 is CASSLDRGTSTQYF. The CDR3 DNA reads as TGTGCCAGCAGCTTGGACAGGGGCACGAGTACGCAGTATTTT. Together with reference TRBV7-2 and TRBJ2-3, the CDR3 gives the full variable domain: GAGVSQSPSNKVTEKGKDVELRCDPISGHTALYWYRQSLGQGLEFLIYFQGNSAPDKSGLPSDRFSAERTGGSVSTLTIQRTQQEDSAVYLCASSLDRGTSTQYFGPGTRLTVL.

A few counts support this clonotype. This chain links TRBV12-3 or TRBV12-4 with TRBJ2-3; D unresolved. The CDR3 contains 15 residues. V shed 1 base and J shed 2 bases, with 10 bases lying between them. The CDR3 coding sequence is TGTGCCAGCAGTTTAGGGCCCTGGTCCACAGATACGCAGTATTTT. Translation gives CASSLGPWSTDTQYF.

The chain links TRBV20-1 to TRBJ2-7; 8 bases match TRBD1. From germline, CDR1 is DFQATT and CDR2 SNEGSKA (reference sequence). There are 14 residues in the CDR3. The J segment lost 2 bases and the V segment lost 6 bases, leaving 9 bases of the junction unmatched. The CDR3 nucleotides are TGCAGTGCCCGGGGACAGGCGTCTACCTACGAGCAGTACGTC. Translated, it gives CSARGQASTYEQYV.

This clonotype occurred many times. The chain combines TRBV5-1 with TRBJ1-4; no definite D call. The CDR3 is 13 amino acids. CDR1 is SGHRS, CDR2 YFSETQ, per germline. The V end was cut by 5 bases, the J end by 4 bases, with 9 bases between. The CDR3 loop reads CASRIADNEKLFF. CDR3 in DNA: TGCGCCAGCAGGATTGCAGATAATGAAAAACTGTTTTTT.

This clonotype was detected a few times. The V call is TRBV4-3, the J call TRBJ1-4, with D maybe TRBD1 (5 bases). Trimming removed 0 bases at V and 5 bases at J, with 13 bases between. Per germline, CDR1 LGHNA and CDR2 YSLEER. This CDR3 has 16 amino acids. CDR3 sequence: CASSQEPGAGNEKLFF. CDR3 sequence (DNA): TGCGCCAGCAGCCAAGAGCCCGGGGCCGGAAATGAAAAACTGTTTTTT.

This chain uses TRBV5-1 with TRBJ2-3; 9 bases are shared with TRBD2. V shed 5 bases and J 7 bases; nucleotides not matched to a gene: 14. Germline assignment: CDR1 SGHRS and CDR2 YFSETQ. This CDR3 comprises 16 residues. CDR3 sequence: CASRPQTGLARNTQYF. The CDR3 DNA is TGCGCCAGCAGACCTCAAACGGGACTAGCAAGGAATACGCAGTATTTT.

V gene TRBV4-3 combines with J gene TRBJ1-1; the match to TRBD1 covers 7 bases. The length of the CDR3 is 16 residues. Germline assignment: CDR1 LGHNA and CDR2 YSLEER. V gave up 6 bases and J gave up 1 base; unmatched junction bases: 11. The CDR3 region is CASRQGGGRGNTEAFF. CDR3 bases: TGCGCCAGCAGGCAGGGAGGGGGCCGTGGGAACACTGAAGCTTTCTTT.

As concerns this clonotype: Here the CDR3 omits its conserved ending phenylalanine or tryptophan, so a read error is the likely source. J is TRBJ1-6 and V is TRBV4-3, with 7 bases fitting TRBD1. V trimming: 2 bases; J trimming: 7 bases; junction bases outside the gene matches: 5. This CDR3 spans 15 amino acids. Germline CDR1 is LGHNA and CDR2 is YSLEER. CDR3 bases: TGCGCCAGCAGCCAACTCCGGGACAGAAATTCACCCCTCCACCTT. Translated: CASSQLRDRNSPLHL.

This clonotype was seen only a few times. V is TRBV20-1 and J is TRBJ1-1; no definite D call. Deletions cut 6 bases from V and 0 bases from J, with 8 bases between. The CDR3 loop spans 12 amino acids. CDR1 and CDR2 from the germline V gene are DFQATT and SNEGSKA (reference sequence). The CDR3 loop reads CSAPKMNTEAFF. The CDR3 DNA reads TGCAGTGCACCGAAGATGAACACTGAAGCTTTCTTT.